Below, one T cell receptor beta chain is given with its context. The sample holds a few counts of this clonotype. Its recognized antigen is unknown. No clone much larger than this one lies a single base away; base qualities are absent. Sequencing relied on an Illumina HiSeq 2500. Quantitative 5'-RACE with molecular barcodes was the method used to prepare the TCR beta libraries. In the original analysis: To identify disease-linked TCR variants, a new computational method was used, one built on a probabilistic model of VDJ rearrangement. The public reads were run again by TCRdb, first through fastp at Q25 and then through MiXCR, and only productive beta chains were kept. Each entry is one CDR3 protein sequence, shown with its most common DNA and genes. These V and J calls originate from TCRdb's pipeline instead of the authors' own analysis. For this sample the table gives about 150,000 distinct CDR3 sequences, of which 25% to 35% were detected only once. Over 5.5% of the sample is held by the ten biggest clonotypes.

Looking up the germline V gene yields CDR1 SGHTA and CDR2 FQGNSA. V and J are truncated by 1 base and 4 bases respectively, leaving an intervening sequence of 16 bases. The CDR3, cysteine through phenylalanine, is 16 amino acids long. The sequence is cut down to CDR3 DNA, 48 bases in frame from base 1. Synovial fluid samples were matched to blood samples from the same ankylosing spondylitis patients. This sample stems from a study of CD8 T cells in ankylosing spondylitis (dated 2017 in TCRdb). Regarding the study in general: The study set out to find disease-linked TCR variants by profiling T cell receptor beta repertoires in ankylosing spondylitis patients and healthy donors. Peripheral blood was sampled, and synovial fluid was additionally collected from ankylosing spondylitis patients. The full study cohort was made up of about 25 ankylosing spondylitis patients and 95 to 130 healthy donors.

On the study overall, not on this receptor specifically: The disease-linked clones showed a CD8+ phenotype and occurred at relatively low frequencies in peripheral blood. Blood from ankylosing spondylitis patients appeared to be characterized by a TCR beta motif composed of eight highly homologous amino acid variants. Some motif variants had previously been reported in the synovial fluid and blood of reactive arthritis patients, which suggests shared mechanisms of disease initiation. According to the report, matched synovial fluid samples from ankylosing spondylitis patients were significantly enriched for the disease-linked clones.

The receptor's source is a male donor with ankylosing spondylitis. The chain joins TRBV7-2 to TRBJ1-2; TRBD1 is a weak D gene call, 5 bases matching. The sequenced sample was synovial fluid, either unsorted or a sorted T cell fraction (not recorded which). In nucleotides, the sequence is TGTGCCAGCAGCTTAGGCCTTCCCGGGGGAGGCTATGGCTACACCTTC. Its protein reads: CASSLGLPGGGYGYTF.